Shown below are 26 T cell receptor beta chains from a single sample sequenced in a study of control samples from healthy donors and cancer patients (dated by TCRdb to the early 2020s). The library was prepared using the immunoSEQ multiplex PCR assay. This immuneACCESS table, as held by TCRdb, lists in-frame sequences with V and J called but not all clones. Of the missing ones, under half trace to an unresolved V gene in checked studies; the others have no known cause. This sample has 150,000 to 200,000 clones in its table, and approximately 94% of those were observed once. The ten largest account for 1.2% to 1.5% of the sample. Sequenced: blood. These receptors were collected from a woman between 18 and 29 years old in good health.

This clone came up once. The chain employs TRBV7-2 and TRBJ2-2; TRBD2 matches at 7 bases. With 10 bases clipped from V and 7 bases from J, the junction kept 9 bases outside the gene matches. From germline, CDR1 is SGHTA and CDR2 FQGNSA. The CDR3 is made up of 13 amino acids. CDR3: CAIRTSVGGELFF. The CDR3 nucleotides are TGTGCCATCCGGACTAGTGTGGGCGGGGAGCTGTTTTTT.

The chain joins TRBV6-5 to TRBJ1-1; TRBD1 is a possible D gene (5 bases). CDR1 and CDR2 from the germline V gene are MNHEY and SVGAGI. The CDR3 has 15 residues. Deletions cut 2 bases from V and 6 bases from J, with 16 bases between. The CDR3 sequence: CASSYGRQRDPEAFF. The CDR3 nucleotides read TGTGCCAGCAGTTACGGGCGACAGCGTGACCCTGAAGCTTTCTTT.

CDR3 bases: TGTGCCAGCAGTCGACCGACAGGGCGCAATCAGCCCCAGCATTTT. This sequence encodes CASSRPTGRNQPQHF. The V and J genes are TRBV6-2 or TRBV6-3 and TRBJ1-5; 7 bases are shared with TRBD1. With 5 bases clipped from V and 2 bases from J, the junction kept 6 bases outside the gene matches. Germline-derived CDR1 and CDR2 are MNHEY and SVGEGT. The CDR3 is 15 residues long.

The CDR3 nucleotides are TGTGCCAGCAGCAATACAGGGGGATGGACCGGGGAGCTGTTTTTT. This encodes CASSNTGGWTGELFF. The V and J genes are TRBV7-9 and TRBJ2-2; 8 nucleotides line up with TRBD1. CDR1 SEHNR and CDR2 FQNEAQ come from the germline V gene (reference sequence). This CDR3 has 15 amino acids. V shed 5 bases and J 5 bases; nucleotides not matched to a gene: 7.

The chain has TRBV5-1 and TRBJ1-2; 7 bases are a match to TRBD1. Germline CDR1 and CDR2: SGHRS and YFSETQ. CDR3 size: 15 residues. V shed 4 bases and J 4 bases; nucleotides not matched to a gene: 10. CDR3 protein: CASSGGTAQTYGYTF. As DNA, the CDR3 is TGCGCCAGCAGCGGGGGGACAGCTCAAACCTATGGCTACACCTTC. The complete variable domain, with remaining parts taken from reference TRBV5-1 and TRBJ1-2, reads KAGVTQTPRYLIKTRGQQVTLSCSPISGHRSVSWYQQTPGQGLQFLFEYFSETQRNKGNFPGRFSGRQFSNSRSEMNVSTLELGDSALYLCASSGGTAQTYGYTFGSGTRLTVV.

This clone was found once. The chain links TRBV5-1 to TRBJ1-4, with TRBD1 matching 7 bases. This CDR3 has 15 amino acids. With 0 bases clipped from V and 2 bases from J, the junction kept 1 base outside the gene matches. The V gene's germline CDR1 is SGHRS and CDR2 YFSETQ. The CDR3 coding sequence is TGCGCCAGCAGCTTGGAACAGGGGACTAATGAAAAACTGTTTTTT. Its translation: CASSLEQGTNEKLFF.

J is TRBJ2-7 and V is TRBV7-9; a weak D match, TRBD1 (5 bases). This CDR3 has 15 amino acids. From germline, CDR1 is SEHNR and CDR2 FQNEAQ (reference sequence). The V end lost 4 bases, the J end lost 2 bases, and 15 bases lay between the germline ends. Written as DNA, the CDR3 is TGTGCCAGCAGCTACGGACACTTGTCTACCTACGAGCAGTACTTC. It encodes CASSYGHLSTYEQYF.

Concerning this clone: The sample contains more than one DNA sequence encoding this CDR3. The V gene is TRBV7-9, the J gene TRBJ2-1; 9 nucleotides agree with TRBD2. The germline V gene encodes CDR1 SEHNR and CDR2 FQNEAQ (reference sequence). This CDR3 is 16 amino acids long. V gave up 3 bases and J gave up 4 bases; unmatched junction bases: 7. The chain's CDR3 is CASSFSGRSSYNEQFF. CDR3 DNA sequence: TGTGCCAGCAGCTTTAGCGGGAGAAGCTCTTACAATGAGCAGTTCTTC.

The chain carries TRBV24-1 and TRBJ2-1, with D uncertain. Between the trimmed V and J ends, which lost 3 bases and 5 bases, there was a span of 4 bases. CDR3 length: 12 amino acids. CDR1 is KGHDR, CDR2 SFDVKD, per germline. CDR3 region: CATSDRNNEQFF. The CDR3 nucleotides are TGTGCCACCAGTGATAGAAACAATGAGCAGTTCTTC.

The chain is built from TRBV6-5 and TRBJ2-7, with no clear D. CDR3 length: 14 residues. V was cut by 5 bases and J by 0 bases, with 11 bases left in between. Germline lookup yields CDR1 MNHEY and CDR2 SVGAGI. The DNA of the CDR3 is TGTGCCAGCAGTACACACATATCCTCCTACGAGCAGTACTTC. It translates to CASSTHISSYEQYF.

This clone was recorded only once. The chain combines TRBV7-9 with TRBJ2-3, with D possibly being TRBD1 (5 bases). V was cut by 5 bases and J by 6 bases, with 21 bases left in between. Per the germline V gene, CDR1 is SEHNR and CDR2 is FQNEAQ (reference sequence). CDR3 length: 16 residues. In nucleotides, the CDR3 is TGTGCCAGCAGCCCCACAGACAGACTCCCAGGGGATACGCAGTATTTT. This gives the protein CASSPTDRLPGDTQYF.

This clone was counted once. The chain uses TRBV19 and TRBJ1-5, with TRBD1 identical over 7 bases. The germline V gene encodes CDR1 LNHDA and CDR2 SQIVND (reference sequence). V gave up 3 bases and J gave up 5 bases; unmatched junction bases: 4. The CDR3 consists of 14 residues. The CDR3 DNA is TGTGCCAGTAGTATTAGGACAGGCGATCAGCCCCAGCATTTT. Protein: CASSIRTGDQPQHF.

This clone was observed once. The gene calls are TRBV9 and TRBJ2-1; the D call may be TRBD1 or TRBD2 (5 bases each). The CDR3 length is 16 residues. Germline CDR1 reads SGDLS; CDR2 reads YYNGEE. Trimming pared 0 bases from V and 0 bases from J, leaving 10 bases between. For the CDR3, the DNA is TGTGCCAGCAGCGTAGGGGACGGCGTCTCCTACAATGAGCAGTTCTTC. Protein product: CASSVGDGVSYNEQFF.

The CDR3 coding sequence is TGTGCCAGCAGTTTATACTGGGGGGCGTCTGAAGCTTTCTTT. Residues: CASSLYWGASEAFF. This chain uses TRBV27 with TRBJ1-1, with D possibly being TRBD1 (6 bases). CDR1 is MNHEY, CDR2 SMNVEV, per germline (reference sequence). V was pared by 1 base and J by 6 bases, with 12 bases between. This CDR3 contains 14 residues.

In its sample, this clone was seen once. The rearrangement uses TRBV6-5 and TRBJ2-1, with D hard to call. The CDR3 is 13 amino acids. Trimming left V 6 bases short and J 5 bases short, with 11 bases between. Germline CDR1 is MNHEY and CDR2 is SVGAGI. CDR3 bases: TGTGCCAGCAGATCCGGGCCGAACAATGAGCAGTTCTTC. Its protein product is CASRSGPNNEQFF.

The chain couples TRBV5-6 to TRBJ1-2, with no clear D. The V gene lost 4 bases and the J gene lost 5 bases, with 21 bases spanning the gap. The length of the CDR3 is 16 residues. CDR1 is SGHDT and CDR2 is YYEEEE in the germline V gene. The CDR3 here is CASSHGNSRSTYGYTF. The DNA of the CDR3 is TGTGCCAGCAGCCACGGTAACTCCCGGTCGACATATGGCTACACCTTC. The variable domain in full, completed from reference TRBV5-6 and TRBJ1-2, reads DAGVTQSPTHLIKTRGQQVTLRCSPKSGHDTVSWYQQALGQGPQFIFQYYEEEERQRGNFPDRFSGHQFPNYSSELNVNALLLGDSALYLCASSHGNSRSTYGYTFGSGTRLTVV.

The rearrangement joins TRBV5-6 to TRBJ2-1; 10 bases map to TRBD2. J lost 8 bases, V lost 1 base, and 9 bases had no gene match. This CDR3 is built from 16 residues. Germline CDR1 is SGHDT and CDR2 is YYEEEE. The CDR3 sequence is CASSLLRSGRADEQFF. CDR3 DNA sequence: TGTGCCAGCAGCTTGTTAAGGAGCGGGAGGGCCGATGAGCAGTTCTTC.

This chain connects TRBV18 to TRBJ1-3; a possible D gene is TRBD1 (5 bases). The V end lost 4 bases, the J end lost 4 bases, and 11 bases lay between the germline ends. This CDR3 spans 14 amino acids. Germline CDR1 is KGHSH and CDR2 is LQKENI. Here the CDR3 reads CASSQGSPGNTIYF. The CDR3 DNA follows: TGTGCCAGCTCACAGGGGTCACCCGGAAACACCATATATTTT.

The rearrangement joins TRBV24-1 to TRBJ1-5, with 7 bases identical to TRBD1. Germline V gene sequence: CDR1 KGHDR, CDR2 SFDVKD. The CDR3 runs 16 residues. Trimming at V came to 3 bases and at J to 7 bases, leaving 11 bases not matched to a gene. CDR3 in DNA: TGTGCCACCAGTGATACAACAGGGGACTGGAGACAGCCCCAGCATTTT. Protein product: CATSDTTGDWRQPQHF.

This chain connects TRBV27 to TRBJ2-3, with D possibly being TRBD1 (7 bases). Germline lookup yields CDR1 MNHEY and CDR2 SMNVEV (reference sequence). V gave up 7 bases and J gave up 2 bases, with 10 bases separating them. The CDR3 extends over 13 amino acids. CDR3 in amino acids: CASTGGPTDTQYF. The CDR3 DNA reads TGTGCCAGCACAGGGGGGCCCACAGATACGCAGTATTTT.

The CDR3 region has the DNA TGTGCCAGCAGCCGAGTTGGGGGCGAGCAGTACTTC. Protein: CASSRVGGEQYF. This sequence joins TRBV12-3 or TRBV12-4 and TRBJ2-7; D tentatively fits TRBD1 or TRBD2 (5 bases each). This CDR3 is built from 12 residues. Trimming pared 6 bases from V and 6 bases from J, leaving 12 bases between.

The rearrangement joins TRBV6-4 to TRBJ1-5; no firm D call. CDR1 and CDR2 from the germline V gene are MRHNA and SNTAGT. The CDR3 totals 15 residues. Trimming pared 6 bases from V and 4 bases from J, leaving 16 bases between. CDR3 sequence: CASRRPFSGNQPQHF. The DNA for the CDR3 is TGTGCCAGCAGGAGACCGTTTAGTGGAAATCAGCCCCAGCATTTT.

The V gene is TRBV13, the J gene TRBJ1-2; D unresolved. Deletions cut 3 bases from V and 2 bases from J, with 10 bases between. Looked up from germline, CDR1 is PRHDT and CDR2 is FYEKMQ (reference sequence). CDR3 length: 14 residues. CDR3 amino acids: CASSFGRLNYGYTF. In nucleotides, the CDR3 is TGTGCCAGCAGCTTCGGAAGGTTAAACTATGGCTACACCTTC.

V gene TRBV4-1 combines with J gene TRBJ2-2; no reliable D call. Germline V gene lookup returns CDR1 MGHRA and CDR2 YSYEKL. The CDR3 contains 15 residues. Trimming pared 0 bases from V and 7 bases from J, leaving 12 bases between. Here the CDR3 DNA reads TGCGCCAGCAGCCAAGAGAGGACCATTGGCGGGGAGCTGTTTTTT. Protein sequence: CASSQERTIGGELFF.

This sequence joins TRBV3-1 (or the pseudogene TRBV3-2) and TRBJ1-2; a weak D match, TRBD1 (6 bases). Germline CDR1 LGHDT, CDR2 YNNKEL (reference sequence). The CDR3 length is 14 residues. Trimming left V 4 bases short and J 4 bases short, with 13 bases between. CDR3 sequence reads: CASSPRGRSYGYTF. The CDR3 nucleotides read TGTGCCAGCAGCCCGAGGGGGAGATCCTATGGCTACACCTTC.

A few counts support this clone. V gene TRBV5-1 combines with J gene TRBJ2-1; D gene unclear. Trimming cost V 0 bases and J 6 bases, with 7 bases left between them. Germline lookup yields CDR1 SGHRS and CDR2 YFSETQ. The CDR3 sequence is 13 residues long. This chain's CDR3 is CASSLGSSNEQFF. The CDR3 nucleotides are TGCGCCAGCAGCTTGGGGAGCTCCAATGAGCAGTTCTTC.